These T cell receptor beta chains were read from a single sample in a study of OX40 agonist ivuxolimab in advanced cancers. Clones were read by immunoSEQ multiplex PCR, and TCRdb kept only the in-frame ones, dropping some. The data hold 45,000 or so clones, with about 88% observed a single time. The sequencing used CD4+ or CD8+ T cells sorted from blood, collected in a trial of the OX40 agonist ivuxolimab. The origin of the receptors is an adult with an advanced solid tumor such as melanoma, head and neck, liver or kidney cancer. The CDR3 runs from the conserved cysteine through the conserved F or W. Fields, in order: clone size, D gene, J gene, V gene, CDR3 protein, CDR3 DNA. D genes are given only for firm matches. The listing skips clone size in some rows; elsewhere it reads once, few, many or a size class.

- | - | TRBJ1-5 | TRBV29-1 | CSVEESRNQPQHF | TGCAGCGTTGAGGAGTCCCGCAATCAGCCCCAGCATTTT
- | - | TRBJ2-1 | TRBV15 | CATSRARNSYNEQFF | TGTGCCACCAGCAGAGCCAGGAACTCCTACAATGAGCAGTTCTTC
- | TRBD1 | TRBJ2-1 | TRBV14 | CASSDRAPSSYNEQFF | TGTGCCAGCAGCGACAGGGCCCCTAGCTCCTACAATGAGCAGTTCTTC
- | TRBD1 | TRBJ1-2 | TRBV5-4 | CASSRDSTGGNFDGYTF | TGTGCCAGCAGCCGGGATTCGACAGGGGGCAATTTTGATGGCTACACCTTC
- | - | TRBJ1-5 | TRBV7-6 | CASSVGPKNQPQHF | TGTGCCAGCAGCGTTGGGCCTAAAAATCAGCCCCAGCATTTT
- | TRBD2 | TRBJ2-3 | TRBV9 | CASSVGLAASTDTQYF | TGTGCCAGCAGCGTAGGACTAGCGGCTAGCACAGATACGCAGTATTTT
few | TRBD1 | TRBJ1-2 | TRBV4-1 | CASSQAQLLPTGGGYTF | TGCGCCAGCAGCCAAGCTCAACTCCTTCCGACAGGGGGTGGCTACACCTTC
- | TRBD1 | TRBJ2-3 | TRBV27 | CASRGQGHLQYF | TGTGCCAGCAGGGGACAGGGTCACTTGCAGTATTTT
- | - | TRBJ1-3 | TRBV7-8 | CASSLVSFSGNTIYF | TGTGCCAGCAGCTTAGTGTCGTTCTCTGGAAACACCATATATTTT
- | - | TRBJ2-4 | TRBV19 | CASSMWGAERNIQYF | TGTGCCAGTAGTATGTGGGGGGCAGAAAGAAACATTCAGTACTTC
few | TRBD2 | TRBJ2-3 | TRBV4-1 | CASSQGLAGATDTQYF | TGCGCCAGCAGCCAAGGACTAGCGGGGGCCACAGATACGCAGTATTTT
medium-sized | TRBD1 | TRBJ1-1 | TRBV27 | CASSLSGQGDTEAFF | TGTGCCAGCAGTTTAAGCGGCCAGGGGGACACTGAAGCTTTCTTT
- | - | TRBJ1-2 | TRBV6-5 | CVSSYLGGYTF | TGTGTCAGCAGTTACTTGGGGGGCTACACCTTC
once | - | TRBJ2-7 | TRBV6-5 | CASSRQLGGNEQYF | TGTGCCAGCAGTCGCCAGCTTGGGGGTAACGAGCAGTACTTC
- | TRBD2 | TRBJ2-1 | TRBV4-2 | CASSQERLAVYNEQFF | TGTGCCAGCAGCCAAGAAAGACTAGCGGTTTACAATGAGCAGTTCTTC
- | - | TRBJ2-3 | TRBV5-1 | CASSSGTPGLVPTDTQYF | TGCGCCAGCAGCTCAGGGACACCCGGACTAGTTCCCACAGATACGCAGTATTTT
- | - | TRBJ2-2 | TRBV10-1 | CASSELPANTGELFF | TGCGCCAGCAGTGAACTTCCTGCGAACACCGGGGAGCTGTTTTTT
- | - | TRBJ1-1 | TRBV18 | CASSLDRVTEAFF | TGTGCCAGCTCACTCGATCGCGTCACTGAAGCTTTCTTT
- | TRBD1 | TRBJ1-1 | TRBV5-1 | CASSRDRADTEAFF | TGCGCCAGCAGCCGCGACAGGGCGGACACTGAAGCTTTCTTT
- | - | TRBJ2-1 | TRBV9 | CASSAENEQFF | TGTGCCAGCAGCGCCGAAAATGAGCAGTTCTTC
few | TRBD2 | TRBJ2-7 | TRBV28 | CASSSPGTSGTYEQYF | TGTGCCAGCAGTTCCCCCGGGACTAGCGGGACCTACGAGCAGTACTTC
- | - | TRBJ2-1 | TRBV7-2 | CASSTGTWDEQFF | TGTGCCAGCAGCACCGGGACTTGGGATGAGCAGTTCTTC
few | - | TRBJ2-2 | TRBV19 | CASRAEIFANTGELFF | TGTGCCAGTCGTGCGGAGATATTCGCGAACACCGGGGAGCTGTTTTTT
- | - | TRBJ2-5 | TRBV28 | CASRRKPGEETQYF | TGTGCCAGCAGACGGAAGCCAGGAGAGGAGACCCAGTACTTC
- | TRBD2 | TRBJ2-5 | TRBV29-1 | CSAGGAGGSETQYF | TGCAGCGCCGGGGGTGCGGGAGGTTCGGAGACCCAGTACTTC
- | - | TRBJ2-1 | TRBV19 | CASRTSFGNEQFF | TGTGCCAGTAGAACGTCTTTCGGCAATGAGCAGTTCTTC
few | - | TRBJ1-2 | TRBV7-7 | CAVGGQRGYTF | TGTGCCGTGGGAGGACAACGTGGCTACACCTTC
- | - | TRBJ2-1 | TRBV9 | CASSVLSSRTYNEQFF | TGTGCCAGCAGCGTACTATCTAGCAGAACCTACAATGAGCAGTTCTTC
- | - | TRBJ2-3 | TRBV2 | CASSGRAADTQYF | TGTGCCAGCAGTGGAAGGGCCGCAGATACGCAGTATTTT
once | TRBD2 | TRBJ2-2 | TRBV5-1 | CASKGTSGRPGELFF | TGCGCCAGCAAGGGGACTAGCGGGAGACCCGGGGAGCTGTTTTTT
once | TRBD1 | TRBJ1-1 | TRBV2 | CASRVTGQGYTEAFF | TGTGCCAGCAGAGTAACGGGACAGGGCTACACTGAAGCTTTCTTT
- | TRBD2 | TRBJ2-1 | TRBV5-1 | CASSWITSGPYNEQFF | TGCGCCAGCAGCTGGATCACTAGCGGGCCATACAATGAGCAGTTCTTC
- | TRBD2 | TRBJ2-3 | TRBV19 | CASSTFPTSGGNTDTQYF | TGTGCCAGTAGTACATTCCCGACTAGCGGAGGGAACACAGATACGCAGTATTTT
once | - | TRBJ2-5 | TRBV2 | CASTRDGQETQYF | TGTGCCAGCACAAGGGACGGCCAAGAGACCCAGTACTTC
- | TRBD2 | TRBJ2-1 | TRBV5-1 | CASSFFLAGENEQFF | TGCGCCAGCAGCTTTTTTCTAGCGGGAGAAAATGAGCAGTTCTTC
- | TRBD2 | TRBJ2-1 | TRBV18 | CASSPLGGVYNEQFF | TGTGCCAGCTCACCCCTTGGGGGGGTCTACAATGAGCAGTTCTTC
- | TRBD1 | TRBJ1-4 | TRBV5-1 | CASSSKTGFDEKLFF | TGCGCCAGCAGCTCCAAGACAGGGTTCGATGAAAAACTGTTTTTT
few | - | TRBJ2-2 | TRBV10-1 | CASSDSTRGELFF | TGCGCCAGCAGTGACAGTACTCGGGGGGAGCTGTTTTTT
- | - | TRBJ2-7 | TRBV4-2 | CASSQAWASEQYF | TGTGCCAGCAGCCAAGCCTGGGCCTCCGAGCAGTACTTC
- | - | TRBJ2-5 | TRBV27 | CASSFLGAKETQYF | TGTGCCAGCAGTTTCCTAGGGGCCAAGGAGACCCAGTACTTC
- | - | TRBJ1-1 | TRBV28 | CASSSGTGRPEAFF | TGTGCCAGCAGCTCCGGAACAGGGAGGCCTGAAGCTTTCTTT
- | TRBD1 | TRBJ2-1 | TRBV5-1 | CASSSATGANEQFF | TGCGCCAGCAGCTCTGCGACAGGGGCCAATGAGCAGTTCTTC
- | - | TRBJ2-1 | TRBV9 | CASKKAFWGDNEQFF | TGTGCCAGCAAGAAAGCGTTTTGGGGAGACAATGAGCAGTTCTTC
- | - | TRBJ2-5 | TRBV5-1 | CASSLVGQPGETQYF | TGCGCCAGCAGCTTGGTAGGCCAGCCGGGAGAGACCCAGTACTTC
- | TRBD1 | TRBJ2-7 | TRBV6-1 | CASSYNRDRGQYF | TGTGCCAGCAGTTATAACCGGGACAGAGGGCAGTACTTC
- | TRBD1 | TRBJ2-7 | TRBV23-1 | CASSTYETGVSYEQYF | TGCGCCAGCAGTACTTATGAGACAGGGGTCTCCTACGAGCAGTACTTC
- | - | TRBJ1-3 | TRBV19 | CASSRMTGSGNTIYF | TGTGCCAGTAGTAGAATGACAGGATCTGGAAACACCATATATTTT